This entry features one T cell receptor beta chain sequence. Its antigen is as yet unknown. This sample stems from a study of PD-L1 blockade in urothelial cancer. Study as a whole: Counts from blood samples showed a median of roughly 140,000 T cells. Study-level results: Pretreatment peripheral blood TCR clonality that fell below the median predicted better survival among the patients studied.

The V end was cut by 5 bases, the J end by 1 base, with 14 bases between. The CDR3 is 15 amino acids. Germline V gene data show CDR1 as MNHEY and CDR2 as SVGAGI. TCRdb's copy holds only in-frame clones and misses some; the assay was immunoSEQ multiplex PCR. The table shows some 41,000 clones, with around 89% occurring only once. The sample here was PBMCs, taken around atezolizumab (anti-PD-L1) treatment. The rearrangement joins TRBV6-5 to TRBJ1-1; TRBD1 is a possible D gene (6 bases). The TCR sequence derives from an elderly man with urothelial cancer. CDR3 coding DNA: TGTGCCAGCAGTCAAAACAGGGTATCGAACACTGAAGCTTTCTTT. Amino acid sequence: CASSQNRVSNTEAFF.